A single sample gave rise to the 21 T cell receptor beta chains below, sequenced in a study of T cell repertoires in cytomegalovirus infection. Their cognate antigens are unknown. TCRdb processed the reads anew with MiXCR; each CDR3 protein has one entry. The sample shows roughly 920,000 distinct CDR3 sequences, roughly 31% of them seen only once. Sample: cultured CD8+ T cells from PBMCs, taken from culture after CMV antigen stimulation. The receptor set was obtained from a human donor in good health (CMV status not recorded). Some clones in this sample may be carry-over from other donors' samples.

For the CDR3, the DNA is TGTGCCAGCAGCCCTGGACTAGCGGGGATAATCACCGGGGAGCTGTTTTTT. Protein sequence: CASSPGLAGIITGELFF. The V call is TRBV7-3, the J call TRBJ2-2, with TRBD2 matching over 12 bases. V lost 5 bases to trimming and J lost 4 bases; unmatched junction nucleotides: 8. The CDR3 is 17 residues long. The germline V gene encodes CDR1 SGHTA and CDR2 FQGTGA.

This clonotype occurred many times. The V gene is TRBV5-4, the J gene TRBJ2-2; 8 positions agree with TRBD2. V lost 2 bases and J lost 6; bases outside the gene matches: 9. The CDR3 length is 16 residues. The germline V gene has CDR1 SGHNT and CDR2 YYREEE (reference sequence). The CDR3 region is CASSLGLALPPGELFF. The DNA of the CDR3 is TGTGCCAGCAGCTTAGGACTAGCCCTACCCCCCGGGGAGCTGTTTTTT.

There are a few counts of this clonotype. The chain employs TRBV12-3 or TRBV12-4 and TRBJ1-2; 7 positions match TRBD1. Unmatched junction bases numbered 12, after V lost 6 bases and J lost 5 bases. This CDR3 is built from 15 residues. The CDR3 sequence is CASSPGQPLVYGYTF. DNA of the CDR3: TGTGCCAGCAGCCCGGGACAGCCTCTTGTTTATGGCTACACCTTC.

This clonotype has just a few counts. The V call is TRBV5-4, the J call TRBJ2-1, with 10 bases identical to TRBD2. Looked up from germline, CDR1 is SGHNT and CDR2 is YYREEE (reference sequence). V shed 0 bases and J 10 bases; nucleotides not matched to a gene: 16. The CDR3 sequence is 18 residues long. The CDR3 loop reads CASSLDFLAGGLLMEQFF. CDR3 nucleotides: TGTGCCAGCAGCTTGGATTTTTTAGCGGGGGGACTATTGATGGAGCAGTTCTTC. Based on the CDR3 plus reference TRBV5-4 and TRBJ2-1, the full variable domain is ETGVTQSPTHLIKTRGQQVTLRCSSQSGHNTVSWYQQALGQGPQFIFQYYREEENGRGNFPPRFSGLQFPNYSSELNVNALELDDSALYLCASSLDFLAGGLLMEQFFGPGTRLTVL.

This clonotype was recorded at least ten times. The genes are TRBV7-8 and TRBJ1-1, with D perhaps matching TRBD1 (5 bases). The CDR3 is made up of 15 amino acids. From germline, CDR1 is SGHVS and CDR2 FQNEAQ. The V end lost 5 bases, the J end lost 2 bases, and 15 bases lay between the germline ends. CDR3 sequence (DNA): TGTGCCAGCAGCCCTTTAGAAGGGGCCAACACTGAAGCTTTCTTT. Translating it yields CASSPLEGANTEAFF. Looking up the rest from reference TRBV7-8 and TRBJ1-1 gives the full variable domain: GAGVSQSPRYKVAKRGQDVALRCDPISGHVSLFWYQQALGQGPEFLTYFQNEAQLDKSGLPSDRFFAERPEGSVSTLKIQRTQQEDSAVYLCASSPLEGANTEAFFGQGTRLTVV.

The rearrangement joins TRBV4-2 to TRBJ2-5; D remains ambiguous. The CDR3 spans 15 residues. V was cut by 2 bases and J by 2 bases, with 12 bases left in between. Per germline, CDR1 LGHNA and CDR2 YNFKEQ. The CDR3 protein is CASSQSRAAQETQYF. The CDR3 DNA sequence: TGTGCCAGCAGCCAATCCCGGGCGGCACAAGAGACCCAGTACTTC.

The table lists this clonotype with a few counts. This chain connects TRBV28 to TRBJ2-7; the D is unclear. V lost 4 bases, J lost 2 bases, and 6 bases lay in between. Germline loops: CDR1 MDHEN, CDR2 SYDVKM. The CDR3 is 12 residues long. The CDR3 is CASSSETYEQYV. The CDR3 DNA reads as TGTGCCAGCAGTTCGGAAACCTACGAGCAGTACGTC.

CDR3 sequence: CASSGLFEAFF. The CDR3 nucleotides are TGTGCCAGTAGTGGCCTATTTGAAGCTTTCTTT. The J gene is TRBJ1-1, the V gene TRBV19, with D unclear. The CDR3 is 11 residues long. V was shortened by 5 bases and J by 7 bases, with 8 bases between the two germline ends. The germline V gene has CDR1 LNHDA and CDR2 SQIVND (reference sequence).

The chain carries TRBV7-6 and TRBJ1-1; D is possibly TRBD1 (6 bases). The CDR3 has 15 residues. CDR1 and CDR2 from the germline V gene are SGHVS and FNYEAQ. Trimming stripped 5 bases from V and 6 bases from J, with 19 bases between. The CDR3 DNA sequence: TGTGCCAGCAGCGCCCGAGGGGGGGGCGGCTCTGAAGCTTTCTTT. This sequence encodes CASSARGGGGSEAFF.

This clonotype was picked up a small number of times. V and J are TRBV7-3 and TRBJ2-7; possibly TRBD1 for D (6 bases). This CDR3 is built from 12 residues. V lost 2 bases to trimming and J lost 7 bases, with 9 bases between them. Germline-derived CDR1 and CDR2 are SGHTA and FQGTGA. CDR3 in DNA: TGTGCCAGCAGCTTACAGGGGAAGGAGCAGTACGTC. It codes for CASSLQGKEQYV.

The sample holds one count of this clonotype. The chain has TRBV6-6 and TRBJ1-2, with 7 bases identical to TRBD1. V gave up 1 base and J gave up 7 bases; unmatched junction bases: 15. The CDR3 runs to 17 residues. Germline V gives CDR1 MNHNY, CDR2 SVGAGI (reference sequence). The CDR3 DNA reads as TGTGCCAGCAGTTACTGGCACTTAACGGACAGGATAGCTGGCTACACCTTC. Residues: CASSYWHLTDRIAGYTF.

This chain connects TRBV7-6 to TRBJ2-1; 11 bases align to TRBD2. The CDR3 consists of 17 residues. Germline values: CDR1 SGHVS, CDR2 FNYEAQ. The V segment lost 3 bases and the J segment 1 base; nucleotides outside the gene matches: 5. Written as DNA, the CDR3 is TGTGCCAGCAGCTTTCCGACTAGCGGGGATTCCTACAATGAGCAGTTCTTC. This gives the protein CASSFPTSGDSYNEQFF. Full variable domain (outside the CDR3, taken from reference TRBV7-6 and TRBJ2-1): GAGVSQSPRYKVTKRGQDVALRCDPISGHVSLYWYRQALGQGPEFLTYFNYEAQQDKSGLPNDRFSAERPEGSISTLTIQRTEQRDSAMYRCASSFPTSGDSYNEQFFGPGTRLTVL.

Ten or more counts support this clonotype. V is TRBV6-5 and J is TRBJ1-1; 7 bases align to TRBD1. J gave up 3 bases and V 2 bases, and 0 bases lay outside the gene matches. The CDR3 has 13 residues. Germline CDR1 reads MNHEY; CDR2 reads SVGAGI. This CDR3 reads CASSYTGDTEAFF. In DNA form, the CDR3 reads TGTGCCAGCAGTTACACAGGGGACACTGAAGCTTTCTTT.

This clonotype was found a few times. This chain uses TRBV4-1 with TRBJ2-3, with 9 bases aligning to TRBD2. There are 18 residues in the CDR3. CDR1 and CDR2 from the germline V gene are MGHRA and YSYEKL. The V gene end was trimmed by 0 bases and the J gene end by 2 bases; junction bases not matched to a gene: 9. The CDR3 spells CASSQDWGLAGITDTQYF. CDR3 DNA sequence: TGCGCCAGCAGCCAAGATTGGGGGCTAGCGGGGATCACAGATACGCAGTATTTT.

The CDR3 DNA sequence: TGCGCCAGCAGCCCCCCCAAGTCGGAGAAGGCCTACAATGAGCAGTTCTTC. Residues: CASSPPKSEKAYNEQFF. The chain combines TRBV5-1 with TRBJ2-1; no clear D gene. Trimming pared 4 bases from V and 2 bases from J, leaving 19 bases between. Germline V lookup: CDR1 SGHRS, CDR2 YFSETQ. The length of the CDR3 is 17 residues.

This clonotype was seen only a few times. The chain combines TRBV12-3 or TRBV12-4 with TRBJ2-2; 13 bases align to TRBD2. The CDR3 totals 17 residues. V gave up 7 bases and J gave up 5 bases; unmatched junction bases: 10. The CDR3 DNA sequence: TGTGCCAGCACTCTGGGACTAGCGGGGAGGGGAACCGGGGAGCTGTTTTTT. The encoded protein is CASTLGLAGRGTGELFF.

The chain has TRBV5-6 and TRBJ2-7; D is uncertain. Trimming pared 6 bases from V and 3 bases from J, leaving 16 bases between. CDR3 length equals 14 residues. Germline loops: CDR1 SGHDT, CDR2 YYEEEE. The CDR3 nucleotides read TGTGCCAGCAACCTTCCTCACGCTAACTACGAGCAGTACTTC. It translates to CASNLPHANYEQYF.

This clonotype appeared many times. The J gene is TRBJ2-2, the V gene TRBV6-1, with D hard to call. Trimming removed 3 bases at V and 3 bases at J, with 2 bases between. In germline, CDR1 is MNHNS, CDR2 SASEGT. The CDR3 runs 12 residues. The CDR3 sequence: CASSEDTGELFF. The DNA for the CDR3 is TGTGCCAGCAGTGAGGACACCGGGGAGCTGTTTTTT.

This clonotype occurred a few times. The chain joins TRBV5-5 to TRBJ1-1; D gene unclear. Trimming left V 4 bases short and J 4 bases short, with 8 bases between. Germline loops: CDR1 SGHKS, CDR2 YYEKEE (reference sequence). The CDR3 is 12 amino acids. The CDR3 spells CASSVRTTEAFF. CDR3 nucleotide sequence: TGTGCCAGCAGCGTAAGAACCACTGAAGCTTTCTTT. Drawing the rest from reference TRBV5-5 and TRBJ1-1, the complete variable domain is DAGVTQSPTHLIKTRGQQVTLRCSPISGHKSVSWYQQVLGQGPQFIFQYYEKEERGRGNFPDRFSARQFPNYSSELNVNALLLGDSALYLCASSVRTTEAFFGQGTRLTVV.

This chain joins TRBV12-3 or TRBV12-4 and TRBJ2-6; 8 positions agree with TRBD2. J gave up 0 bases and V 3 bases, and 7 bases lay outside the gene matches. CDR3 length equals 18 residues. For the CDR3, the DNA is TGTGCCAGCAGTTTCCCAGGCGGGAGGAGCTCTGGGGCCAACGTCCTGACTTTC. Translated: CASSFPGGRSSGANVLTF.

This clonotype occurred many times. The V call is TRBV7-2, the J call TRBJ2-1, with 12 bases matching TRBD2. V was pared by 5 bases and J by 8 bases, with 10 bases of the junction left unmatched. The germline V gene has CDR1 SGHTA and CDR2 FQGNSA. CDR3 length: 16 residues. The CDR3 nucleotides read TGTGCCAGCAGCGCTTATATGGCTAGCGGGGGGGATGAGCAGTTCTTC. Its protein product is CASSAYMASGGDEQFF.